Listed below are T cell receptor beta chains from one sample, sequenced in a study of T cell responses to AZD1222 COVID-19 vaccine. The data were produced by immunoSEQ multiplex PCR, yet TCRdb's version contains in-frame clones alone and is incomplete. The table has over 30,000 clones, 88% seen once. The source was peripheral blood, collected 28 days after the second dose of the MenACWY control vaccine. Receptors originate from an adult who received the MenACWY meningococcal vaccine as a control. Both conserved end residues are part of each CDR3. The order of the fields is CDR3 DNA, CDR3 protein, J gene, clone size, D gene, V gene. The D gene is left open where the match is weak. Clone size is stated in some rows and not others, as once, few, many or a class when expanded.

CDR3nt: TGTGCCAGCAGCACGACAGGGAGCTCCTACGAGCAGTACTTC; CDR3aa: CASSTTGSSYEQYF; j_gene: TRBJ2-7; abundance: NA; d_gene: TRBD1; v_gene: TRBV11-2
CDR3nt: TGTGCCAGCAGCTTAATGGCGGGAGGGCCCTCAGATACGCAGTATTTT; CDR3aa: CASSLMAGGPSDTQYF; j_gene: TRBJ2-3; abundance: NA; d_gene: TRBD2; v_gene: TRBV7-2
CDR3nt: TGTGCCAGCACCCCAGGGCTTAGCTCCTACAATGAGCAGTTCTTC; CDR3aa: CASTPGLSSYNEQFF; j_gene: TRBJ2-1; abundance: medium-sized; d_gene: NA; v_gene: TRBV11-2
CDR3nt: TGTGCCAGCTCACCACGCTGGGACACGTACACCGGGGAGCTGTTTTTT; CDR3aa: CASSPRWDTYTGELFF; j_gene: TRBJ2-2; abundance: NA; d_gene: NA; v_gene: TRBV18
CDR3nt: TGTGCCAGCATCACGGACAGGGTCCCCCAGCCCCAGCATTTT; CDR3aa: CASITDRVPQPQHF; j_gene: TRBJ1-5; abundance: NA; d_gene: TRBD1; v_gene: TRBV28
CDR3nt: TGTGCCAGCAGCTTACTAGGGGTGAGTAAGGACGAGCAGTACTTC; CDR3aa: CASSLLGVSKDEQYF; j_gene: TRBJ2-7; abundance: NA; d_gene: NA; v_gene: TRBV7-9
CDR3nt: TGTGCCAGCGGTGGGACTAGCGGGAGCGGTGAGCAGTTCTTC; CDR3aa: CASGGTSGSGEQFF; j_gene: TRBJ2-1; abundance: NA; d_gene: TRBD2; v_gene: TRBV2
CDR3nt: TGTGCCAGCAGCCTTTATAGCCCCACCTCGGGCGGGAGGGCTTCTGAGCAGTTCTTC; CDR3aa: CASSLYSPTSGGRASEQFF; j_gene: TRBJ2-1; abundance: NA; d_gene: TRBD2; v_gene: TRBV28
CDR3nt: TGTGCCAGCAGTGACGAGTTGAACAATGAGCAGTTCTTC; CDR3aa: CASSDELNNEQFF; j_gene: TRBJ2-1; abundance: once; d_gene: NA; v_gene: TRBV6-4
CDR3nt: TGTGCCTGGAGTTGGAGGGCTAATGAAAAACTGTTTTTT; CDR3aa: CAWSWRANEKLFF; j_gene: TRBJ1-4; abundance: NA; d_gene: NA; v_gene: TRBV30
CDR3nt: TGTGCCACCAGTGAAAGCAATCAGCCCCAGCATTTT; CDR3aa: CATSESNQPQHF; j_gene: TRBJ1-5; abundance: NA; d_gene: NA; v_gene: TRBV24-1
CDR3nt: TGTGCCAGCAGCGTAGGGAGCGAGACCCAGTACTTC; CDR3aa: CASSVGSETQYF; j_gene: TRBJ2-5; abundance: once; d_gene: NA; v_gene: TRBV9
CDR3nt: TGCGCCAGCAGCCAGCATCCAGGGCAAGGCGCCGGGGAGCTGTTTTTT; CDR3aa: CASSQHPGQGAGELFF; j_gene: TRBJ2-2; abundance: NA; d_gene: NA; v_gene: TRBV4-1
CDR3nt: TGTGCCAGCAAAGTCTTAGTGGATCAGCCCCAGCATTTT; CDR3aa: CASKVLVDQPQHF; j_gene: TRBJ1-5; abundance: NA; d_gene: NA; v_gene: TRBV2
CDR3nt: TGCGCCAGCAGCTGGACGGGGCGGAGCACAGATACGCAGTATTTT; CDR3aa: CASSWTGRSTDTQYF; j_gene: TRBJ2-3; abundance: NA; d_gene: NA; v_gene: TRBV5-1
CDR3nt: TGTGCCAGCGGGATAACAGGGGGAAACGGCGAGCAGTACTTC; CDR3aa: CASGITGGNGEQYF; j_gene: TRBJ2-7; abundance: NA; d_gene: TRBD1; v_gene: TRBV6-5
CDR3nt: TGTGCCAGTAGTCCTCGACTAGCGGGAGTAACGAACACCGGGGAGCTGTTTTTT; CDR3aa: CASSPRLAGVTNTGELFF; j_gene: TRBJ2-2; abundance: NA; d_gene: TRBD2; v_gene: TRBV19
CDR3nt: TGTGCCTGGAGCCCGGACAGTTTCTATGGCTACACCTTC; CDR3aa: CAWSPDSFYGYTF; j_gene: TRBJ1-2; abundance: NA; d_gene: NA; v_gene: TRBV30
CDR3nt: TGTGCCAGCAGCCCACGCCTCAGAAACTACGAGCAGTACTTC; CDR3aa: CASSPRLRNYEQYF; j_gene: TRBJ2-7; abundance: NA; d_gene: NA; v_gene: TRBV7-8
CDR3nt: TGTGCCGCGGCGTATAATTCACCCCTCCACTTT; CDR3aa: CAAAYNSPLHF; j_gene: TRBJ1-6; abundance: NA; d_gene: NA; v_gene: TRBV6-5
CDR3nt: TGTGCCAGTAGTATTCCAGGGGCCGCTGGCTACACCTTC; CDR3aa: CASSIPGAAGYTF; j_gene: TRBJ1-2; abundance: NA; d_gene: NA; v_gene: TRBV19
CDR3nt: TGTGCCAGCAGCACCGGGACGGCGAACACTGAAGCTTTCTTT; CDR3aa: CASSTGTANTEAFF; j_gene: TRBJ1-1; abundance: NA; d_gene: NA; v_gene: TRBV11-3
CDR3nt: TGCAGTGCCAGGTCGGGGAATGGCTACACCTTC; CDR3aa: CSARSGNGYTF; j_gene: TRBJ1-2; abundance: NA; d_gene: NA; v_gene: TRBV20-1
CDR3nt: TGTGCTAGTGGTTTGACGGGACAGGGGTCCGGGGAGCTGTTTTTT; CDR3aa: CASGLTGQGSGELFF; j_gene: TRBJ2-2; abundance: NA; d_gene: TRBD1; v_gene: TRBV12-5
CDR3nt: TGCGCCAGCAGCTTAGGAGGGATCAACACCGGGGAGCTGTTTTTT; CDR3aa: CASSLGGINTGELFF; j_gene: TRBJ2-2; abundance: NA; d_gene: NA; v_gene: TRBV5-1
CDR3nt: TGTGCCAGCAGCGTAGGACAGGGAGAGACCCAGTACTTC; CDR3aa: CASSVGQGETQYF; j_gene: TRBJ2-5; abundance: few; d_gene: TRBD1; v_gene: TRBV9
CDR3nt: TGCGCCAGCAGCAAAACGGGACTAGGGTACAATGAGCAGTTCTTC; CDR3aa: CASSKTGLGYNEQFF; j_gene: TRBJ2-1; abundance: NA; d_gene: TRBD2; v_gene: TRBV5-1
CDR3nt: TGCGCCAGCAGCTTGGACACCCAGAGCTCCTACAATGAGCAGTTCTTC; CDR3aa: CASSLDTQSSYNEQFF; j_gene: TRBJ2-1; abundance: NA; d_gene: NA; v_gene: TRBV5-1
CDR3nt: TGTGCCAGCAGCACGGCACTGGGCTCCTACGAGCAGTACTTC; CDR3aa: CASSTALGSYEQYF; j_gene: TRBJ2-7; abundance: once; d_gene: NA; v_gene: TRBV7-9
CDR3nt: TGTGCCACCGGCGGCCAACAAAACACCGGGGAGCTGTTTTTT; CDR3aa: CATGGQQNTGELFF; j_gene: TRBJ2-2; abundance: NA; d_gene: NA; v_gene: TRBV19
CDR3nt: TGCGCCAGCAGCCTTACGGAGCGGGAGAGTTACGAGCAGTACTTC; CDR3aa: CASSLTERESYEQYF; j_gene: TRBJ2-7; abundance: NA; d_gene: TRBD2; v_gene: TRBV4-1
CDR3nt: TGTGCCAGCAGGTTGGACAGGGGGCTTCAGACCCAGTACTTC; CDR3aa: CASRLDRGLQTQYF; j_gene: TRBJ2-5; abundance: NA; d_gene: TRBD1; v_gene: TRBV2
CDR3nt: TGTGCCAGCAGTCTTCGGGAGGGGGTTAGATCATATTTT; CDR3aa: CASSLREGVRSYF; j_gene: TRBJ1-3; abundance: NA; d_gene: NA; v_gene: TRBV6-5
CDR3nt: TGTGCCAGCAATGCGGATGCGGACGAGCAGTACTTC; CDR3aa: CASNADADEQYF; j_gene: TRBJ2-7; abundance: NA; d_gene: NA; v_gene: TRBV28
CDR3nt: TGTGCCAGCAGCTTCTCCTACGAGCAGTACTTC; CDR3aa: CASSFSYEQYF; j_gene: TRBJ2-7; abundance: NA; d_gene: NA; v_gene: TRBV28
CDR3nt: TGTGCCAGCAGCTTCCGGGACACGAGGGGCTACACCTTC; CDR3aa: CASSFRDTRGYTF; j_gene: TRBJ1-2; abundance: NA; d_gene: NA; v_gene: TRBV6-5
CDR3nt: TGTGCCAGCAGCCCGGGGAGCACAGATACGCAGTATTTT; CDR3aa: CASSPGSTDTQYF; j_gene: TRBJ2-3; abundance: NA; d_gene: NA; v_gene: TRBV7-2
CDR3nt: TGTGCCAGTAGTTCTTGGAGCTCCTACAATGAGCAGTTCTTC; CDR3aa: CASSSWSSYNEQFF; j_gene: TRBJ2-1; abundance: few; d_gene: NA; v_gene: TRBV19
CDR3nt: TGTGCCAGTAGTCTTCTCCCCAGGGCCTACGAGCAGTACTTC; CDR3aa: CASSLLPRAYEQYF; j_gene: TRBJ2-7; abundance: NA; d_gene: NA; v_gene: TRBV19
CDR3nt: TGTGCCACCAGCAGAGTTATTACGGGAGATACGCAGTATTTT; CDR3aa: CATSRVITGDTQYF; j_gene: TRBJ2-3; abundance: NA; d_gene: NA; v_gene: TRBV15
CDR3nt: TGTGCCAGCAGTACCCTTTCAGGTGGCTGGGAAAAAGAGACCCAGTACTTC; CDR3aa: CASSTLSGGWEKETQYF; j_gene: TRBJ2-5; abundance: once; d_gene: NA; v_gene: TRBV28